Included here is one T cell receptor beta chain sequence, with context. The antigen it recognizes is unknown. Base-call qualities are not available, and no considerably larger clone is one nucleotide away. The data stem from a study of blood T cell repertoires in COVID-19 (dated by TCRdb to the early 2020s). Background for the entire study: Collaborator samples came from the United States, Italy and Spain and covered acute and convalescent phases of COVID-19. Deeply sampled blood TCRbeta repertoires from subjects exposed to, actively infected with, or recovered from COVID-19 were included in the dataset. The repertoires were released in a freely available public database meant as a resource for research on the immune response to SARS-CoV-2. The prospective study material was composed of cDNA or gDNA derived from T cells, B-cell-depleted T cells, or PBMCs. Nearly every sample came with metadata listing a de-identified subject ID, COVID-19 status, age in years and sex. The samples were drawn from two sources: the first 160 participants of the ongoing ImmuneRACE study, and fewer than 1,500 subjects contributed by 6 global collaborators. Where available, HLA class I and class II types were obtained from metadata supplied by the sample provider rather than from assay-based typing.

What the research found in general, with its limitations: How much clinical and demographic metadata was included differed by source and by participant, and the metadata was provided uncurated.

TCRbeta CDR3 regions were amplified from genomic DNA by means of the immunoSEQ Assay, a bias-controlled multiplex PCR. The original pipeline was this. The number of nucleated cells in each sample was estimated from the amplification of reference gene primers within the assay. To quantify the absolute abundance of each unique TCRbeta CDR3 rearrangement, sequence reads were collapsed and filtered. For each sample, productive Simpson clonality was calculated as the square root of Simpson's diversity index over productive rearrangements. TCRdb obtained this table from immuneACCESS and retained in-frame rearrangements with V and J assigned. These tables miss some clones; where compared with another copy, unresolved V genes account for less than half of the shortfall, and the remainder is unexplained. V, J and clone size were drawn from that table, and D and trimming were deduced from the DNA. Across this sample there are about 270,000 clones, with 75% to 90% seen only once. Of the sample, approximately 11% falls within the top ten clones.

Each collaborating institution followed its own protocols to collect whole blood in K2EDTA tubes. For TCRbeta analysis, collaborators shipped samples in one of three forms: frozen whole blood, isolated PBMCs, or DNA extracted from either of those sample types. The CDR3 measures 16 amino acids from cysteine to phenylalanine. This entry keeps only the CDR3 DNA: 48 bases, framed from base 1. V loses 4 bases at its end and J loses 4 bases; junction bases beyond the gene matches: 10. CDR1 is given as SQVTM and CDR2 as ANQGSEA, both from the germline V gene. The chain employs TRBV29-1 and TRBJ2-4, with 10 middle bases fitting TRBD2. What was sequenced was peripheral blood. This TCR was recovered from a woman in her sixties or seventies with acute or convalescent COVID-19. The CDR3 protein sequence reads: CSVVLASGGVKNIQYF. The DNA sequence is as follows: TGCAGCGTTGTATTGGCTAGCGGGGGTGTTAAAAACATTCAGTACTTC.